This TCR beta chain was recovered during a study of blood T cell repertoires in COVID-19. This clone was counted only a few times. Per the study methods: Reference gene primers were amplified, and this amplification served to estimate nucleated cell counts. Assay used: immunoSEQ multiplex PCR; TCRdb lists only in-frame clones, some missing. The DNA gave D and trimming, while V, J and clone size come from that table. The table records about 270,000 clones, around 90% of them present only once. Looked up from germline, CDR1 is LGHDT and CDR2 is YNNKEL (reference sequence). With 2 bases removed from V and 1 base from J, the gap between germline ends came to 5 bases. CDR3 size: 13 residues.

Input material: peripheral blood. This chain connects TRBV3-1 (or the pseudogene TRBV3-2) to TRBJ2-5, with no clear D. The TCR sequence derives from a man over 45 with acute or convalescent COVID-19. The CDR3, as DNA: TGTGCCAGCAGCCAACCCGGCCAAGAGACCCAGTACTTC. Its translation: CASSQPGQETQYF.